This TCR beta chain derives from a study of cytomegalovirus exposure and HLA in healthy donors (dated by TCRdb to about 2017). At the level of the whole study: According to an earlier analysis of 550 to 700 of the donors, about 179 million T cells yielded 117 million unique TCR beta sequences and more than 250 Gb of sequence data. Genome-wide SNP genotypes for about 55% of the 666 donors were used in a later genetic analysis, which treated that subset as a discovery cohort. An earlier analysis of nearly 600 of the donors applied high-throughput TCR beta sequencing to assess whether each TCR beta V gene segment acted as functional or pseudogenic. An early release that covered about 600 HLA-typed donors contained about 300 gigabases of sequencing data and about 84 million unique TCR sequences. Rather than using new phenotypic data, the later analysis identified candidate immune exposures from TCR beta sequences and from how often those sequences occurred across donors. In addition to the first cohort of 650 to 750 subjects, a separate validation cohort of around 110 different subjects was used. Among some 400 genotyped donors of the cohort, an average of approximately 220,000 unique TCR beta nucleotide sequences was sequenced per donor, of which roughly 17% were non-productive. To predict cytomegalovirus infection status, the study combined high-throughput TCR immunosequencing, statistical association of individual TCRs with disease status, and machine learning. About 5 DR-DQ haplotypes were handled as single units for association and clustering, since linkage in the cohort was strong. Donor age, sex, ethnicity and CMV serostatus were compiled alongside the repertoire data. HLA typing included class I and class II loci at four-digit resolution. The study was designed to test whether signatures of past pathogen exposure could be identified by cataloging public T cell receptors. Every repertoire in the discovery cohort had been generated on one and the same sequencing platform. Typing coverage varied by locus: roughly 620-640 donors for A, B, C, DRB1 and DQB1; roughly 520 for DQA1; around 610 for DPA1; approximately 450 for DPB1. The study profiled the T cell repertoires of hundreds of subjects by immunosequencing and related them to cytomegalovirus serostatus. Among the approximately 430 genotyped donors, approximately 76% belonged to the genetic ancestry cluster associated with self-reported Caucasian donors. A later analysis re-examined previously published TCR beta repertoires from more than 650 donors and added high-resolution HLA genotyping to investigate patterns of TCR occurrence. Study-wide conclusions, independent of this receptor: According to a later genetic analysis, donors in an Asian-associated ancestry cluster had fewer N-insertions in productive TCRs than the approximately 710-donor mean. A further reported finding was that TCR beta sequences accurately predicted the HLA-A and HLA-B alleles for most subjects in the first cohort. The study listed approximately 150 TCR beta chains as associated with cytomegalovirus. Sequencing depth was assumed to be roughly uniform across donors in the presence/absence analyses, though that assumption may not hold. A cluster of highly shared sequence variants was judged likely to be a technical artifact of the sequencing pipeline. Because counts were too low, around 17 rarely observed V segments, including chromosome 9 orphons, were left out of the earlier analysis of roughly 600 of the donors. While some public TCRs were present in many individuals, most TCR sequences turned up only very rarely across donors. In a later analysis, the rate of TCR association differed among HLA loci, with DRB1 alleles having the most associated TCRs and HLA-C alleles having the fewest. HLA typing was unavailable for some donors at each locus, so association tests used only the typed subset. When HLA alleles, especially DR and DQ, strongly co-occurred, TCR associations were difficult to assign to individual alleles. Several of the top co-occurrence clusters appeared to be linked to parvovirus B19, influenza, CMV and Epstein-Barr virus, according to a later analysis. The classifier was reported to diagnose cytomegalovirus status with high specificity and sensitivity in both the original cohort and the validation cohort. For the cohort, immune exposure information was limited to CMV serostatus. In a later analysis, most CMV-associated TCR beta chains were found to appear HLA-restricted, with HLA associations seemingly driven largely by CMV exposure. The cohort was sequenced for TCR beta chains only, and without alpha or paired-chain data the features that could be detected were limited. In a later analysis, HLA-associated TCR beta chains showed more clonal expansion and lower generation probabilities than non-associated chains that were equally common. The authors suggested that the approach could potentially be generalized to other disease states and immunological phenotypes. Correlated functional status among segregating V segments might reflect linkage disequilibrium, but an unknown experimental factor could not be ruled out. In a later analysis, some 18,000 TCR beta sequences were associated with specific HLA alleles at a false discovery rate of 0.05. A later genetic analysis associated a missense DCLRE1C variant with V-gene and J-gene trimming of TCR beta chains, and an independent cohort replicated the association. A few of the identified cytomegalovirus-associated TCR beta chains were confirmed in vitro to be specific for cytomegalovirus antigens. Some IMGT-functional V segments, including TRBV6-2 and TRBV6-3, could not be told apart with the 87-base-pair reads, so those segments were excluded. Broadly in line with IMGT annotations, most TCR beta V segments showed up in productive rearrangements about 90% or about 30% of the time in an earlier analysis of several hundred of the donors.

In total, roughly 710 healthy bone marrow donors made up the cohort. All cohort members were sampled while nominally healthy, although unrecorded immune exposures were likely present. The donor tested CMV seropositive, placing the donor among the 289 seropositive members of the cohort. Each donor provided a peripheral blood sample, and peripheral blood mononuclear cells were used for TCR beta sequencing. Genomic DNA was extracted from the blood cell samples with the Qiagen DNeasy Blood Extraction Kit. Details on this clone: Its recognized antigen is unknown. The record has no base qualities; no much larger clone is one base away.

Libraries were made using the immunoSEQ multiplex PCR assay. A mixture of 60 forward primers for TCR Vbeta segments and 13 reverse primers for TCR Jbeta segments was used in the multiplex PCR. The CDR3 region of rearranged TCR beta genes was amplified from genomic DNA with a multiplex PCR assay. On the Illumina HiSeq System, the amplified TCR beta libraries were sequenced as 87-base-pair reads. The source study handled its data this way. A later analysis counted about 80 million unique TCR beta chains across the 550 to 750 repertoires, and 9.5 million to 11 million of these chains were shared by at least two donors. To remove PCR and sequencing errors, raw reads were error-corrected and collapsed into unique sequences using a nearest-neighbor algorithm that merged closely related sequences. Alignment of CDR3 sequences to IMGT reference sequences was used to assign V, D and J gene segments. For a sequence to be retained, a match of at least six nucleotides was required to both a V gene segment and a J gene segment. Rearrangements were called productive when the CDR3 lacked stop codons and stayed in frame with V and J; all others were non-productive. Following IMGT convention, CDR3 was defined as the stretch from the second conserved V-encoded cysteine up to the conserved J-encoded phenylalanine. Sequences without an unambiguous match to a single V gene segment were excluded from the earlier analysis of several hundred of the donors. In an earlier analysis of more than 500 of the donors, a V segment was called functional when productive rearrangements were above 56.7%, and segregating when the standard deviation between donors exceeded 5%. To diagnose cytomegalovirus status from the catalog of TCR beta chain sequences, a statistical classification framework was built. V and J gene assignment, in a later analysis, came from comparing TCR nucleotide sequences with IMGT/GENE-DB human TR gene sequences. In a later analysis, CDR3 sequences and most-parsimonious VDJ recombination scenarios were assigned using the TCRdist pipeline. In a later analysis, each TCR beta chain was defined by its CDR3 amino acid sequence together with its V-gene family, and reads lacking a unique V-gene family were excluded. As a way to deal with suspected cross-contamination and a sequencing artifact, a later analysis dropped approximately 570 nucleotide sequences that were highly shared and had low generation probability. In a later analysis, a clonal expansion index was calculated for each public chain from normalized within-repertoire ranks of inferred template counts. A later analysis computed generation probabilities with a VDJ recombination model fitted to out-of-frame rearrangements, and checked the results against IGoR. In a later analysis, TCR-TCR, TCR-HLA and TCR-CMV co-occurrence was scored with hypergeometric tests, and a repertoire-size bias correction was applied to TCR pairs. False discovery rates were estimated in a later analysis by permuting HLA or CMV assignments 20 times. In a later analysis, co-occurring TCRs were grouped using DBSCAN, and TCRdist sequence similarity was added for clustering within HLA-allele-positive subsets. Repertoires with fewer than 30,000 or more than 120,000 public chains were left out of co-occurrence clustering, as were five repertoires with anomalous nucleotide sharing. What TCRdb holds here is the immuneACCESS table cut down to in-frame rearrangements. Part of the clones is not present; checked against another copy, under half of the missing clones reflect an unresolved V gene, and the others are unexplained. The V and J calls and clone size were taken over from that table, and D and trimming were inferred from the DNA. This sample has some 110,000 clones in its table, and around three quarters of those were observed once. The ten largest clones take up around 4.3% of the sample.

The V and J ends are trimmed by 4 bases and 3 bases, leaving 21 bases between them. Inclusive of the bounding cysteine and phenylalanine, the CDR3 is 17 residues long. Just CDR3 DNA is preserved here, 51 bases in frame from base 1. According to the germline V gene, CDR1 reads MDHEN and CDR2 reads SYDVKM. The origin of this receptor is a young man in good health and CMV-seropositive. The V and J segments used are TRBV28 and TRBJ1-2; the D gene is perhaps TRBD1, on 6 matching bases. Sequenced sample: PBMCs. Here is the DNA: TGTGCCAGCAGTTCTTATCGGGACACATTTCACGACTATGGCTACACCTTC. The resulting protein is CASSSYRDTFHDYGYTF.